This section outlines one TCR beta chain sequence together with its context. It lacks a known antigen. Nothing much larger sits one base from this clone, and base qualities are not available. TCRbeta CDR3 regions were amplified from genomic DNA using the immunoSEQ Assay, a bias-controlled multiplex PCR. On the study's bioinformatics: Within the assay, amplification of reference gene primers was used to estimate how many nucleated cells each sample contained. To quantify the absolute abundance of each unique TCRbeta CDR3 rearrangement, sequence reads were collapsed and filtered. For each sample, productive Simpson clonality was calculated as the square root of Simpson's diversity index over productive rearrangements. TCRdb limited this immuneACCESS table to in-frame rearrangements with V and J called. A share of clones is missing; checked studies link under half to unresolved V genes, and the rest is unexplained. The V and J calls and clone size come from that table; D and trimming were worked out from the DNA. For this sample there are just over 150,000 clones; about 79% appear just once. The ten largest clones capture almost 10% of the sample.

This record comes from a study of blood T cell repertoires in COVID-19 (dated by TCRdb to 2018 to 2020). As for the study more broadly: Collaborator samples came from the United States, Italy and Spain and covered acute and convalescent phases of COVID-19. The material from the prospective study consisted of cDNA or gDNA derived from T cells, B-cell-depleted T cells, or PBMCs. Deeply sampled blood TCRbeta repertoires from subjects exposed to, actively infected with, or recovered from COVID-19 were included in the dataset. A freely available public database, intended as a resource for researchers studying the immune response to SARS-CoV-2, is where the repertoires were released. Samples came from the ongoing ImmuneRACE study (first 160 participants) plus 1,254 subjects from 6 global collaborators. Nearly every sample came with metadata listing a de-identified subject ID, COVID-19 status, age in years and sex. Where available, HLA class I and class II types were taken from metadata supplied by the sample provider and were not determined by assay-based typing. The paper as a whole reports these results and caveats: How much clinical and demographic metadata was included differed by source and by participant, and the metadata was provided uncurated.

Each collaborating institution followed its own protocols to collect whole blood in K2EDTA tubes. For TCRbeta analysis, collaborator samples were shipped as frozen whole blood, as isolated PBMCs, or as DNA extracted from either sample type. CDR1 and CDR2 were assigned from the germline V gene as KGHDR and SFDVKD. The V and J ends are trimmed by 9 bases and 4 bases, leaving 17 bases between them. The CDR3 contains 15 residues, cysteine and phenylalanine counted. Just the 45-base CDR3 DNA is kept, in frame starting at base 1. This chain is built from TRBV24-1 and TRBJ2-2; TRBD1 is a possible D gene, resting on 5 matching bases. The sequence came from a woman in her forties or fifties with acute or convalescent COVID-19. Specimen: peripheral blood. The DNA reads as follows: TGTGCCACCGCTGGTGAAGGGGCGCCCACCGGGGAGCTGTTTTTT. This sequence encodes CATAGEGAPTGELFF.